These T cell receptor beta chains were read from a single sample in a study of shared clonotypes between healthy human individuals. Profiling relied on immunoSEQ multiplex PCR, and the TCRdb table lists in-frame clones only, not all of them. The sample lists some 1.5 million clones; 95% to 99% were seen once. The source material was naive CD4+ T cells sorted from blood. These receptors all stem from a man younger than 45 in good health. Each CDR3 is given with its conserved first and last residue. The order of the fields is CDR3 length, V gene, J gene, D gene, CDR3 DNA, CDR3 protein. The D gene is left open where the match is weak.

CDR3 length: 14; V gene: TRBV9; J gene: TRBJ2-2; D gene: -; CDR3 DNA: TGTGCCAGCAGCGTAATCGCCGGCACCGGGGAGCTGTTTTTT; CDR3 protein: CASSVIAGTGELFF
CDR3 length: 13; V gene: TRBV29-1; J gene: TRBJ1-5; D gene: -; CDR3 DNA: TGCAGCGCCTCAGACAGTTGGGAACAGCCCCAGCATTTT; CDR3 protein: CSASDSWEQPQHF
CDR3 length: 14; V gene: TRBV19; J gene: TRBJ1-4; D gene: -; CDR3 DNA: TGTGCCAGTAGTATTGAGCCAACTAATGAAAAACTGTTTTTT; CDR3 protein: CASSIEPTNEKLFF
CDR3 length: 16; V gene: TRBV11-2; J gene: TRBJ2-3; D gene: TRBD2; CDR3 DNA: TGTGCCAGCAGCTTAAGGCCTAGCGGGGCCCAGGGTACGCAGTATTTT; CDR3 protein: CASSLRPSGAQGTQYF
CDR3 length: 15; V gene: TRBV5-1; J gene: TRBJ1-1; D gene: -; CDR3 DNA: TGCGCCAGCAGCCTGATTGGAAGTCTGAACACTGAAGCTTTCTTT; CDR3 protein: CASSLIGSLNTEAFF
CDR3 length: 15; V gene: TRBV28; J gene: TRBJ1-3; D gene: TRBD1; CDR3 DNA: TGTGCCAGCAGGTCGGGACAGGGGGCGCGTGGCACCATATATTTT; CDR3 protein: CASRSGQGARGTIYF
CDR3 length: 14; V gene: TRBV5-1; J gene: TRBJ2-1; D gene: TRBD2; CDR3 DNA: TGCGCCAGCAGCCGGACTAGCGGGAGAAATGAGCAGTTCTTC; CDR3 protein: CASSRTSGRNEQFF
CDR3 length: 16; V gene: TRBV18; J gene: TRBJ1-5; D gene: -; CDR3 DNA: TGTGCCAGCTCACCAGGTGGGCAGTCCCATAATCAGCCCCAGCATTTT; CDR3 protein: CASSPGGQSHNQPQHF
CDR3 length: 17; V gene: TRBV11-3; J gene: TRBJ2-6; D gene: -; CDR3 DNA: TGTGCCAGCAGCTTAGACACCGGACGATCTGGGGCCAACGTCCTGACTTTC; CDR3 protein: CASSLDTGRSGANVLTF
CDR3 length: 15; V gene: TRBV28; J gene: TRBJ2-2; D gene: -; CDR3 DNA: TGTGCCAGCAGTCTGGGCCGAATGAACACCGGGGAGCTGTTTTTT; CDR3 protein: CASSLGRMNTGELFF
CDR3 length: 16; V gene: TRBV4-1; J gene: TRBJ2-7; D gene: -; CDR3 DNA: TGCGCCAGCAGCCAAGATCCCGGGGAGCGCTCCTACGAGCAGTACTTC; CDR3 protein: CASSQDPGERSYEQYF
CDR3 length: 11; V gene: TRBV20-1; J gene: TRBJ1-2; D gene: -; CDR3 DNA: TGCAGTGCTAGACAGGGCTATGGCTACACCTTC; CDR3 protein: CSARQGYGYTF
CDR3 length: 16; V gene: TRBV28; J gene: TRBJ1-5; D gene: TRBD1; CDR3 DNA: TGTGCCAGCAGTCCCCGGGACAGGGGACGCAATCAGCCCCAGCATTTT; CDR3 protein: CASSPRDRGRNQPQHF
CDR3 length: 13; V gene: TRBV10-3; J gene: TRBJ2-7; D gene: TRBD1; CDR3 DNA: TGTGCCATTACCGACAGGGAAGCCTACGAGCAGTACTTC; CDR3 protein: CAITDREAYEQYF
CDR3 length: 11; V gene: TRBV29-1; J gene: TRBJ2-7; D gene: -; CDR3 DNA: TGCAGCGTTGAAGATGATCTCGAGCAGTACTTC; CDR3 protein: CSVEDDLEQYF
CDR3 length: 16; V gene: TRBV10-3; J gene: TRBJ2-7; D gene: TRBD2; CDR3 DNA: TGTGCCATCAGTGAGTCGACGGGGGGACGGTCCTACGAGCAGTACTTC; CDR3 protein: CAISESTGGRSYEQYF
CDR3 length: 13; V gene: TRBV28; J gene: TRBJ1-1; D gene: -; CDR3 DNA: TGTGCCAGCATCGGAGGACCTAACACTGAAGCTTTCTTT; CDR3 protein: CASIGGPNTEAFF